This TCR beta chain came from a study of shared clonotypes between healthy human individuals. Overall study results and limits: Even with large depth, rarefaction showed that sorted-subset sequencing was incomplete.

The V end lost 1 base, the J end lost 5 bases, and 11 bases lay between the germline ends. The CDR3 sequence is 14 residues long. The germline gives CDR1 LGHNA, CDR2 YSLEER. TCRdb's copy holds only in-frame clones and misses some; the assay was immunoSEQ multiplex PCR. The sample yields approximately 1.4 million clones, 98% seen once. A note on this clone: The antigen is undetermined.

The origin of this receptor is a man younger than 45 in good health. This sequence joins TRBV4-3 and TRBJ2-5; D perhaps matches TRBD1 (6 bases). The specimen sequenced was naive CD4+ T cells sorted from blood. Subset denoted: CD45RA+ positively selected. Written as DNA, the CDR3 is TGCGCCAGCAGCCAAGTGTGGGGGCGGGAGACCCAGTACTTC. Translation gives CASSQVWGRETQYF.